This T cell receptor beta chain is drawn from a study of T cell clonality in common variable immunodeficiency. Here immunoSEQ multiplex PCR was the method, and the copy in TCRdb shows in-frame clones only, minus some. This sample has around 42,000 clones, each found more than once. Concerning this clone itself: Its target is not known. Read sequence stops 3 residues before the CDR3 end, and the germline J gene provides the missing end.

Trimming shortened V by 0 bases and J by 6 bases, and 12 bases separated the two germline ends. The CDR3 is 14 amino acids. The germline gives CDR1 SGHAT, CDR2 FQNNGV. Overall study findings and caveats: Common variable immunodeficiency TCR beta sequences reportedly had fewer deletions and N-nucleotide insertions. What drives increased CVID clonality needs T cell subpopulation sequencing.

V and J are TRBV11-2 and TRBJ2-7; D is possibly TRBD2 (7 bases). The sample taken for sequencing was peripheral blood mononuclear cells. The sequence derives from a human donor with common variable immunodeficiency. The DNA read from the CDR3 is TGTGCCAGCAGCTTAGATCACGGGGGGCGCGAG. It encodes CASSLDHGGRE. The whole CDR3 is CASSLDHGGREQYF.